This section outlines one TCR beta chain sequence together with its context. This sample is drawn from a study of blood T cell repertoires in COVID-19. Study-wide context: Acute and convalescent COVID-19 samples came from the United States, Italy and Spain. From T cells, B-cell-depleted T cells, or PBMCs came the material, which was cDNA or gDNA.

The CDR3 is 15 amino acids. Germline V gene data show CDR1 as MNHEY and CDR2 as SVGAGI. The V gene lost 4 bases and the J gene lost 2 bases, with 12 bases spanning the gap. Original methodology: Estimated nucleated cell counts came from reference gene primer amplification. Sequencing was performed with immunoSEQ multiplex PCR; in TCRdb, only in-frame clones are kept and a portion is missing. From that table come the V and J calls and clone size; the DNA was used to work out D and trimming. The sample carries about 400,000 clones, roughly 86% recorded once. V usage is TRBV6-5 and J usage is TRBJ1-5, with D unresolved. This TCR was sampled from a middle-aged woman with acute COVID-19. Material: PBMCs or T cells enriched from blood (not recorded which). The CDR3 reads CASSSPGLGNQPQHF. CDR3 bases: TGTGCCAGCAGTTCCCCGGGATTGGGCAATCAGCCCCAGCATTTT.